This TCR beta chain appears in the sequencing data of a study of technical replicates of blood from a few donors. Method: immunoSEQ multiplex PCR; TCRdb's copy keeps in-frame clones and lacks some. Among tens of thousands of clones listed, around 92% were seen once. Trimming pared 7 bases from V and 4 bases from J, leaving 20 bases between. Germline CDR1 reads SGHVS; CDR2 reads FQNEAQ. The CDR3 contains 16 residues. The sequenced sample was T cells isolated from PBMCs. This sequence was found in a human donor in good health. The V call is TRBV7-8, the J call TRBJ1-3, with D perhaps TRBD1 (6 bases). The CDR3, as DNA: TGTGCCAGCATAGAGGGGGGGCCCGCACCCGGAAACACCATATATTTT. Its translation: CASIEGGPAPGNTIYF.